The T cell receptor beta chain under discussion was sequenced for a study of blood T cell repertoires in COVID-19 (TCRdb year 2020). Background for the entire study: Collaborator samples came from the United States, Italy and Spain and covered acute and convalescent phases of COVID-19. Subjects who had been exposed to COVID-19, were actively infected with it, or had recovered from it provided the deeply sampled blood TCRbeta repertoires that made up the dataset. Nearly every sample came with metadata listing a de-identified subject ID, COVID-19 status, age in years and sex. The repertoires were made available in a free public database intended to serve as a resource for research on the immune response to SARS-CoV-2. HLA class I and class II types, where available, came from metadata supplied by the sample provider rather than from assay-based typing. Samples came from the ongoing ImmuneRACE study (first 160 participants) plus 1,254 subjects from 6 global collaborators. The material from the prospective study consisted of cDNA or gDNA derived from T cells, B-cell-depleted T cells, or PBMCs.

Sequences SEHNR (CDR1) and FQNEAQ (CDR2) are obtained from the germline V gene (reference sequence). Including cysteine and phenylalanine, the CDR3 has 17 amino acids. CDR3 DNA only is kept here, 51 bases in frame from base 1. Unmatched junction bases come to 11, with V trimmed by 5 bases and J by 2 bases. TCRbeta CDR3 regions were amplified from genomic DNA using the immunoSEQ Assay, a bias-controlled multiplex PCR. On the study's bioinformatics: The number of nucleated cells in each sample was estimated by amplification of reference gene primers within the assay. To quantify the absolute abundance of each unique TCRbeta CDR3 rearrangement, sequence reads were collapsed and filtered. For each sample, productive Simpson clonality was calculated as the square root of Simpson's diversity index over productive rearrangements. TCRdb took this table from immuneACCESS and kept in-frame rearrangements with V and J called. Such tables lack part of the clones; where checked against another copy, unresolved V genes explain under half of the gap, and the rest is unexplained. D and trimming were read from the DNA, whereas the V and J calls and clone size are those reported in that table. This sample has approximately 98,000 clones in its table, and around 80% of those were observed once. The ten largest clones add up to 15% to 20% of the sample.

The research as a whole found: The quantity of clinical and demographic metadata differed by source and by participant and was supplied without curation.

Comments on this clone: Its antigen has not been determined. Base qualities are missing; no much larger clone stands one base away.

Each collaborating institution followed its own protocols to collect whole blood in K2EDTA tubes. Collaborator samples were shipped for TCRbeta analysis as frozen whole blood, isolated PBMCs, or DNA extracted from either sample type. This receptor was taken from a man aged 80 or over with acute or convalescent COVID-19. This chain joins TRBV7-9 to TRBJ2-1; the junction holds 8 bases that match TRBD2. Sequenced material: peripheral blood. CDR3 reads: CASSPSTSGAPYNEQFF. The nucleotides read TGTGCCAGCAGCCCTAGCACTAGCGGAGCCCCCTACAATGAGCAGTTCTTC.